What follows are 8 T cell receptor beta chains derived from one specimen sequenced in a study of neurological immune-mediated disorders. TCRdb re-called the 5' RACE reads through MiXCR, storing one row per CDR3 protein. The sample includes about 37,000 distinct CDR3 sequences, 11% of them seen just once. Sequenced sample: CD4+ T cells from blood. The source is a woman aged 30 to 39 with HTLV-1-associated myelopathy (HAM/TSP).

This clonotype has a count of ten or more. V usage is TRBV5-5 and J usage is TRBJ1-5; TRBD1 is a possible D gene (5 bases). The length of the CDR3 is 15 residues. V was cut by 5 bases and J by 7 bases, with 19 bases left in between. The germline gives CDR1 SGHKS, CDR2 YYEKEE (reference sequence). Here the CDR3 reads CASRADPGGGQPQHF. CDR3 nucleotide sequence: TGTGCCAGCAGAGCCGACCCTGGGGGAGGACAGCCCCAGCATTTT.

This clonotype was counted at least ten times. The J gene is TRBJ1-3, the V gene TRBV7-2; 8 bases map to TRBD1. The germline V gene encodes CDR1 SGHTA and CDR2 FQGNSA. The CDR3 contains 16 residues. The V segment lost 5 bases and the J segment 4 bases; nucleotides outside the gene matches: 10. The DNA of the CDR3 is TGTGCCAGCAGCCCGCAGGACAGGGCGGCCGGAAACACCATATATTTT. This codes for CASSPQDRAAGNTIYF.

This clonotype has a count of ten or more. The chain has TRBV5-1 and TRBJ1-1, with 8 bases lining up with TRBD1. From germline, CDR1 is SGHRS and CDR2 YFSETQ. J was trimmed by 1 base and V by 4 bases; bases with no gene match: 6. CDR3 length: 15 residues. CDR3 sequence: CASSSQGASNTEAFF. CDR3 DNA sequence: TGCGCCAGCAGCAGCCAGGGGGCCTCGAACACTGAAGCTTTCTTT.

This clonotype has ten or more counts. The J gene is TRBJ2-3, the V gene TRBV12-3 or TRBV12-4; 10 positions match TRBD2. There are 14 residues in the CDR3. V lost 8 bases and J lost 9; bases outside the gene matches: 11. Written as DNA, the CDR3 is TGTGCCAGCCTCCCGGGACTAGCGTCTGACACGCAGTATTTT. It translates to CASLPGLASDTQYF.

Worth noting for this clonotype: This may be a read error: a much more frequent sequence differs by one nucleotide. J is TRBJ2-7 and V is TRBV6-1; no reliable D call. The CDR3 loop spans 14 amino acids. CDR1 and CDR2 (germline): MNHNS, SASEGT. The DNA for the CDR3 is TGTACCAGCAGTGAAGTGGGCAACTCCTACGAGCAGTACTTC. Translating it yields CTSSEVGNSYEQYF.

This clonotype was found many times. The chain joins TRBV5-1 to TRBJ1-2; D is undetermined. Germline V gives CDR1 SGHRS, CDR2 YFSETQ. The CDR3 consists of 15 residues. Trimming left V 0 bases short and J 2 bases short, with 11 bases between. CDR3 protein: CASSLEAEKNYGYTF. CDR3 nucleotides: TGCGCCAGCAGCTTGGAGGCCGAGAAAAACTATGGCTACACCTTC.

This clonotype was counted many times. V usage is TRBV7-3 and J usage is TRBJ2-3; 7 bases map to TRBD2. V lost 1 base and J lost 1; bases outside the gene matches: 8. This CDR3 has 17 residues. Germline CDR1 SGHTA, CDR2 FQGTGA. The CDR3 DNA sequence: TGTGCCAGCAGCTTAAAGAAGGAGGGGAGGGGCACAGATACGCAGTATTTT. Its translation is CASSLKKEGRGTDTQYF.

This clonotype was seen ten or more times. This chain joins TRBV18 and TRBJ2-7; 7 nucleotides align to TRBD1. The CDR3 loop spans 14 amino acids. Germline CDR1 KGHSH, CDR2 LQKENI. J lost 3 bases, V lost 5 bases, and 7 bases had no gene match. This chain's CDR3 is CASSTGTDVYEQYF. The CDR3 DNA sequence: TGTGCCAGCTCAACCGGGACAGACGTCTACGAGCAGTACTTC.